This T cell receptor (beta chain) appears in the sequencing data of a study of T cell responses to AZD1222 COVID-19 vaccine. CDR1 is SGHAT, CDR2 FQDESV, per germline (reference sequence). V shed 3 bases, J shed 14 bases, and the junction held 10 bases outside the gene matches. The CDR3 is 13 amino acids. Study results and limitations: Donors in the cohort were predominantly white British and more often female, and clonal diversity was possibly underestimated. Seropositivity was recorded at baseline in only a handful of AZD1222 recipients. Mapped onto spike, vaccine-associated CD4 TCRs spanned it and were dominant at 160-218 and 743-854.

About this clone itself: Its antigen is not known.

TCRdb's copy holds only in-frame clones and misses some; the assay was immunoSEQ multiplex PCR. Counted here are around 160,000 clones, 90% to 95% occurring once; the ten biggest clones make up over 1.1%. The sample here was peripheral blood, taken on day 0 of AZD1222 vaccination. This chain connects TRBV11-1 to TRBJ2-3; 8 bases fit TRBD2. The clonotype originates from an adult in good health. DNA for the CDR3: TGTGCCAGCAGCTTGGTCTCGGGGGGGCTTACGTATTTT. This sequence encodes CASSLVSGGLTYF.